This TCR beta chain was recovered during a study of blood T cell repertoires in COVID-19. Study-level information: The study drew acute and convalescent COVID-19 samples from the United States, Italy and Spain. The cDNA or gDNA used as material had been derived from T cells, B-cell-depleted T cells, or PBMCs.

Seattle's cohort entered during active infection and was followed longitudinally. The V gene's germline CDR1 is SGHKS and CDR2 YYEKEE (reference sequence). The CDR3 is made up of 15 amino acids. V was pared by 3 bases and J by 2 bases, with 11 bases between. Per the original methods: Reference gene primer amplification yielded estimated nucleated cell counts. Produced via immunoSEQ multiplex PCR; TCRdb's table is partial and in-frame only. The DNA was the basis for D and trimming; V, J and clone size are from that table. The data hold about 170,000 clones, with almost 85% observed a single time. The chain links TRBV5-5 to TRBJ2-2; D not resolved. This TCR was recovered from a woman aged 80 or over with COVID-19, enrolled during active disease. Material: peripheral blood. CDR3 bases: TGTGCCAGCAGCTGGTCGGGTAGCAACACCGGGGAGCTGTTTTTT. Translation: CASSWSGSNTGELFF.